Below are 19 T cell receptor beta chains sequenced from a single sample in a study of T cells in Graves' hyperthyroidism and ophthalmopathy. TCR beta CDR3 region amplification was performed from RNA transcripts. An initial round of RT-PCR targeting the TCR CDR3 relied on the HTBI primer set. TCRdb re-called the multiplex PCR reads with MiXCR, one entry per CDR3 protein. This sample has some 650,000 distinct CDR3 sequences, with 16% found just once. Sequencing was carried out using blood. These receptors were obtained from a woman aged 35 to 49 with Graves' ophthalmopathy.

The genes are TRBV7-2 and TRBJ2-2; 8 bases are a match to TRBD2. V shed 5 bases, J shed 2 bases, and the junction held 13 bases outside the gene matches. The V gene's germline CDR1 is SGHTA and CDR2 FQGNSA. CDR3 length equals 18 residues. This chain's CDR3 is CASSPGHLAGLNTGELFF. Written as DNA, the CDR3 is TGTGCCAGCAGCCCCGGTCACTTAGCGGGGTTAAACACCGGGGAGCTGTTTTTT.

This clonotype was picked up a small number of times. The rearrangement links TRBV6-1 to TRBJ2-1; D is uncertain. Per germline, CDR1 MNHNS and CDR2 SASEGT. The CDR3 contains 15 residues. Trimming took 5 bases from V and 2 from J, leaving 13 bases between them. CDR3 sequence: CASSYRHSTYNEQFF. The CDR3 DNA is TGTGCCAGCAGTTATCGGCACTCCACCTACAATGAGCAGTTCTTC.

This clonotype was seen more than once but under ten times. One end of the junction varies from germline; a read error may be responsible. V gene TRBV7-7 combines with J gene TRBJ2-1, with TRBD2 identical over 12 bases. This CDR3 spans 16 amino acids. Germline CDR1 reads SSHAT; CDR2 reads FNYEAQ (reference sequence). In DNA form, the CDR3 reads TGTGCTAGCAGCCCCCGACTAGCGGGGGACCTCAATGAGCAGTTCTTC. This codes for CASSPRLAGDLNEQFF.

This clonotype was seen a few times. The gene calls are TRBV4-1 and TRBJ1-4; D perhaps matches TRBD1 (5 bases). In germline, CDR1 is MGHRA, CDR2 YSYEKL. This CDR3 region has 15 residues. V was clipped by 0 bases and J by 10 bases, with 15 bases between them. In nucleotides, the CDR3 is TGCGCCAGCAGCCAAGACGGGCAGGGATATGGAAAACTGTTTTTT. It codes for CASSQDGQGYGKLFF.

This clonotype was counted at least ten times. J is TRBJ1-4 and V is TRBV5-1; TRBD1 might be the D (6 bases). The CDR3 is 15 residues long. The V gene's germline CDR1 is SGHRS and CDR2 YFSETQ. V lost 1 base, J lost 8 bases, and 15 bases lay in between. The CDR3 loop is CASSLIPGDYEKLFF. CDR3 in DNA: TGCGCCAGCAGCTTGATTCCAGGGGATTACGAAAAACTGTTTTTT.

This clonotype was counted at least ten times. The chain recombines TRBV3-1 with TRBJ1-4; D unclear. The V end lost 6 bases, the J end lost 8 bases, and 10 bases lay between the germline ends. The CDR3 runs to 12 residues. CDR1 is LGHDT, CDR2 YNNKEL, per germline (reference sequence). The DNA of the CDR3 is TGTGCCAGCAGTCGGCTGGGGGAAAAACTGTTTTTT. It is translated as CASSRLGEKLFF. The full variable domain, rest sourced from reference TRBV3-1 and TRBJ1-4, is DTAVSQTPKYLVTQMGNDKSIKCEQNLGHDTMYWYKQDSKKFLKIMFSYNNKELIINETVPNRFSPKSPDKAHLNLHINSLELGDSAVYFCASSRLGEKLFFGSGTQLSVL.

This clonotype was counted at least ten times. The chain combines TRBV7-3 with TRBJ2-3; D is undetermined. V was pared by 5 bases and J by 5 bases, with 14 bases between. The germline V gene has CDR1 SGHTA and CDR2 FQGTGA. CDR3 size: 14 residues. The CDR3 spells CASSLDDVIDTQYF. In DNA form, the CDR3 reads TGTGCCAGCAGCCTCGACGATGTCATAGATACGCAGTATTTT.

This clonotype was picked up a small number of times. This rearrangement joins TRBV2 to TRBJ2-7; the match to TRBD1 covers 7 bases. This CDR3 is 13 amino acids long. Germline CDR1 SNHLY, CDR2 FYNNEI. Germline trimming cut 7 bases from V and 4 bases from J; bases unmatched to any gene: 7. CDR3 nucleotides: TGTGCCAGCACTTACAGGGGTGGGTACGAGCAGTACTTC. The encoded protein is CASTYRGGYEQYF.

This clonotype has ten or more counts. This sequence joins TRBV11-2 and TRBJ2-3, with D possibly being TRBD2 (6 bases). The germline V and J ends were trimmed by 0 bases and 8 bases, with 15 bases remaining between them. CDR3 length: 15 residues. CDR1 SGHAT and CDR2 FQNNGV come from the germline V gene. The DNA of the CDR3 is TGTGCCAGCAGCTTAGATGGGACTGCCCCAGGTACGCAGTATTTT. Translating gives CASSLDGTAPGTQYF.

The table lists this clonotype with a few counts. CDR3 bases: TGTGCCAGCGGATCCTTCAGGGGGGGAACTGAAGCTTTCTTT. Its translation: CASGSFRGGTEAFF. The chain joins TRBV6-1 to TRBJ1-1, with 7 bases lining up with TRBD1. The J segment lost 5 bases and the V segment lost 8 bases, leaving 11 bases of the junction unmatched. CDR1 and CDR2 from the germline V gene are MNHNS and SASEGT. This CDR3 is built from 14 residues.

This chain links TRBV9 with TRBJ2-1; the D gene is possibly TRBD2 (5 bases). V was cut by 4 bases and J by 6 bases, with 14 bases left in between. The CDR3 is 14 amino acids. CDR1 is SGDLS and CDR2 is YYNGEE in the germline V gene. As DNA, the CDR3 is TGTGCCAGCAGCCCGTTCCGCGGGTCCAATGAGCAGTTCTTC. The encoded protein is CASSPFRGSNEQFF.

This clonotype was counted many times. This chain joins TRBV4-1 and TRBJ1-1; D gene unclear. The CDR3 sequence is 14 residues long. The V gene lost 0 bases and the J gene lost 4 bases, with 9 bases spanning the gap. Germline V gene lookup returns CDR1 MGHRA and CDR2 YSYEKL. The CDR3 reads CASSQDTWRTEAFF. DNA for the CDR3: TGCGCCAGCAGCCAAGATACGTGGCGCACTGAAGCTTTCTTT.

This clonotype was counted ten times or more. The chain couples TRBV28 to TRBJ2-7; the match to TRBD2 covers 10 bases. The V segment lost 5 bases and the J segment 4 bases; nucleotides outside the gene matches: 11. CDR1 is MDHEN, CDR2 SYDVKM, per germline. The CDR3 is 16 residues long. The CDR3 sequence: CASSTTGSGRGYEQYF. Here the CDR3 DNA reads TGTGCCAGCAGTACGACAGGGAGCGGGAGGGGGTACGAGCAGTACTTC. The full variable domain, in which reference TRBV28 and TRBJ2-7 provide the parts outside the CDR3, is DVKVTQSSRYLVKRTGEKVFLECVQDMDHENMFWYRQDPGLGLRLIYFSYDVKMKEKGDIPEGYSVSREKKERFSLILESASTNQTSMYLCASSTTGSGRGYEQYFGPGTRLTVT.

The V and J genes are TRBV7-9 and TRBJ2-1; D unclear. The CDR3 runs 15 residues. V lost 4 bases and J lost 0, with 10 bases in between. Germline-derived CDR1 and CDR2 are SEHNR and FQNEAQ (reference sequence). The DNA for the CDR3 is TGTGCCAGCAGCTCTTCCTTCAGCTCCTACAATGAGCAGTTCTTC. Amino acid sequence: CASSSSFSSYNEQFF. The whole variable domain, remainder taken from reference TRBV7-9 and TRBJ2-1, is DTGVSQNPRHKITKRGQNVTFRCDPISEHNRLYWYRQTLGQGPEFLTYFQNEAQLEKSRLLSDRFSAERPKGSFSTLEIQRTEQGDSAMYLCASSSSFSSYNEQFFGPGTRLTVL.

This clonotype was counted between two and nine times. This rearrangement joins TRBV6-1 to TRBJ2-3; 11 bases line up with TRBD2. The CDR3 length is 14 residues. In germline, CDR1 is MNHNS, CDR2 SASEGT. The trim removed 8 bases at V and 6 bases at J, leaving 7 bases unmatched. For the CDR3, the DNA is TGTGCCAGCGGGGGAACTAGCGGGAGTGATACGCAGTATTTT. Amino acid sequence: CASGGTSGSDTQYF.

This clonotype was counted ten times or more. This chain links TRBV20-1 with TRBJ2-1; a possible D gene is TRBD1 (6 bases). V was shortened by 0 bases and J by 4 bases, with 10 bases between the two germline ends. Germline CDR1 DFQATT, CDR2 SNEGSKA (reference sequence). This CDR3 is 14 amino acids long. For the CDR3, the DNA is TGCAGTGCTAGAGACGCAGGGGTATACAATGAGCAGTTCTTC. This translates into CSARDAGVYNEQFF.

CDR3 amino acids: CASSVADGLIVGEQYF. The CDR3 bases are TGTGCCAGCAGCGTAGCGGACGGACTAATTGTCGGTGAGCAGTACTTC. The chain joins TRBV9 to TRBJ2-7, with D perhaps matching TRBD2 (6 bases). The CDR3 runs to 16 residues. Germline lookup yields CDR1 SGDLS and CDR2 YYNGEE. Trimming took 0 bases from V and 7 from J, leaving 20 bases between them.

This clonotype has ten or more counts. The chain combines TRBV3-1 with TRBJ2-7; a possible D gene is TRBD2 (6 bases). CDR3 length equals 15 residues. The germline CDR1 and CDR2 sequences are LGHDT and YNNKEL (reference sequence). V lost 0 bases, J lost 7 bases, and 16 bases lay in between. The CDR3, as DNA: TGTGCCAGCAGCCAAGATGGACGGGGGTTGCGGGAGCAGTACTTC. Translating it yields CASSQDGRGLREQYF.

The J gene is TRBJ2-1, the V gene TRBV6-2 or TRBV6-3, with D uncertain. Germline V gene lookup returns CDR1 MNHEY and CDR2 SVGEGT. This CDR3 spans 17 amino acids. V lost 0 bases and J 4 bases, leaving 16 bases between the germline ends. DNA of the CDR3: TGTGCCAGCAGTTACTCGATAATAGCCCCCACTTACAATGAGCAGTTCTTC. Translated, it gives CASSYSIIAPTYNEQFF.